This TCR beta chain was sequenced during a study of Graves' ophthalmopathy and Graves' hyperthyroidism (dated by TCRdb to 2016 to 2018). Turning to the overall study: Peripheral blood samples were taken at the time of initial diagnosis, before any treatment was given. The independent validation cohort included 20 or so hyperthyroidism patients plus 17 patients who later progressed from hyperthyroidism to ophthalmopathy. In total, some 140 blood samples were TCR-sequenced: approximately 42 ophthalmopathy, under 80 hyperthyroidism and about 17 hyperthyroidism-to-ophthalmopathy patients. A discovery set of 95 to 100 patients (around 40 ophthalmopathy, 60 or so stable hyperthyroidism) was enrolled to explore V-J signatures distinguishing ophthalmopathy from hyperthyroidism. The study used TCR beta repertoire signatures to distinguish Graves' ophthalmopathy from Graves' hyperthyroidism and to predict progression to ophthalmopathy. In roughly six hyperthyroidism patients, the T-cell repertoire of thyroid tissue was compared with the T-cell repertoire of blood. After sampling, hyperthyroidism patients received methimazole starting at 30 mg daily, and ophthalmopathy patients received high-dose intravenous methylprednisolone. Study-wide findings and limitations: No statistical method was used to set the sample size in advance, and the investigators knew which group each participant was assigned to. Most expanded thyroid clonotypes with a frequency above 0.001 also appeared in blood, which suggests that blood repertoires may reflect the immune response in the thyroid. The 13-signature model separated ophthalmopathy from stable hyperthyroidism with approximately 90% sensitivity and approximately 83% specificity in cross-validation, and 80%/75% in the test set. In validation, the model predicted ophthalmopathy progression with more than 70% sensitivity and approximately 78% specificity; roughly eleven predicted patients were CT-confirmed with GO in a median of 6.5 months.

The table lists this clonotype with many counts. No antigen is known for it. No base-level quality is on record; no much larger clone is a single base apart. For repertoire sequencing, TCR beta CDR3 regions were amplified from RNA transcripts. The first round of RT-PCR was done with HTBI primers and the Qiagen OneStep RT-PCR kit, and was followed by a second round of multiplex PCR, then size selection and purification. Sequencing of the libraries was carried out on an Illumina HiSeq2000 in paired-end mode with 100 bp reads. As for how the authors treated the data: Reads were processed with SOAPnuke, discarding reads with adapters, uncalled bases, mean Phred below 15, or no exact constant-primer or identifier match. High-quality paired reads were merged with COPE v1.2.5. Unique nucleotide sequences were defined as clonotypes and aligned to IMGT TRB V, D and J references using MiTCR v1.1. The analysis was limited to V-J combinations with a frequency above 0.0001, which together covered approximately 99% of repertoires. A TCR clonal expansion and chaos score per V-J combination was defined as the ratio of F50 clonal expansion to chaos observed in the TCRdist matrix. Welch's t-statistics and random forest were used to reduce features to some 13 V-J combinations, which were fed into a naive Bayes classifier. The similarity between thyroid and blood repertoires was quantified using the Morisita-Horn index. Using fastp trimming at Q25 and MiXCR clonotype assembly, TCRdb reanalyzed the public sequencing data and kept in-frame beta chains. CDR3 protein sequences are deduplicated, and each keeps its most common genes and DNA. In this record, the V and J calls reflect TCRdb's handling and not the investigators' own analysis. The sample contains 340,000 or so distinct CDR3 sequences, 17% of them found a single time. The ten largest clones capture over 9% of the sample.

The germline V gene provides CDR1 SGHAT and CDR2 FQNNGV. Trimming removed 5 bases from V and 0 bases from J; the gene matches leave 4 bases unexplained. From the cysteine up to the phenylalanine, the CDR3 has a length of 16 residues. Of all the DNA, just the CDR3 is kept, 48 bases in frame from base 1. Ophthalmopathy patients had moderately to severely active disease, Clinical Activity Score of at least 3, NOSPECS grade of at least 4, and disease duration under 3 months. Patients with other autoimmune diseases, uncontrolled infections, pregnancy or lactation were excluded. Diagnosis relied on clinical symptoms, serum thyroxine, TRAb, thyroid ultrasound and orbital computed tomography. Using Ficoll-Paque density gradient centrifugation, PBMCs were isolated from about 10 ml of fresh peripheral blood. Total RNA was extracted with Trizol reagent and quality-checked on an Agilent 2100 Bioanalyzer.

The sequenced material came from peripheral blood. This receptor chain uses TRBV11-2 and TRBJ1-6; TRBD1 fits 7 bases in the junction. This receptor was taken from an adult man with Graves' ophthalmopathy. The nucleotide sequence reads as follows: TGTGCCAGCAGCAAGGGACAGAGCTCCTATAATTCACCCCTCCACTTT. Translated, it reads CASSKGQSSYNSPLHF.